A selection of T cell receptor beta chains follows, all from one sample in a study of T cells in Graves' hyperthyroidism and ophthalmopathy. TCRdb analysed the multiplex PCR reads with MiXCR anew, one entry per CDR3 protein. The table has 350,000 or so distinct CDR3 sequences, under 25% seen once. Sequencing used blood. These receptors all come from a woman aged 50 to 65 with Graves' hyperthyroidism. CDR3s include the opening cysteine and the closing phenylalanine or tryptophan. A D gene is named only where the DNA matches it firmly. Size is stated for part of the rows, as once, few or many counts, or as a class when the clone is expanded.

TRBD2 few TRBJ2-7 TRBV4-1 TGCGCCAGCAGCCAAGATCCGGGACTAGCGAGCGAGCAGTACTTC CASSQDPGLASEQYF
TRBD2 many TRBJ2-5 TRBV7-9 TGTGCCAGCAGCTCGGGACTAGCGGGGCAAGAGACCCAGTACTTC CASSSGLAGQETQYF
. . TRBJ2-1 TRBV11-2 TGTGCCAGCAGCGTTAGCGGAAGCTCCTACAATGAGCAGTTCTTC CASSVSGSSYNEQFF
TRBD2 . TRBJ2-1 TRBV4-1 TGCGCCAGCAGCCAAGAGCTAGCGGGGGGGCGTGCGCAGTTCTTC CASSQELAGGRAQFF
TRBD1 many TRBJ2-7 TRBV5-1 TGCGCCAGCAGCATACAGGGGGCTTCCTACGAGCAGTACTTC CASSIQGASYEQYF
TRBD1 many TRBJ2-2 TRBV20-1 TGCAGTGCACCAAGGGGAACAGGGGGCACCGGGGAGCTGTTTTTT CSAPRGTGGTGELFF
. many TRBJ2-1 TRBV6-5 TGTGCCAGCAGTTACGGGGGGCTCGGAAACTCGCAGCAGTTCTTC CASSYGGLGNSQQFF
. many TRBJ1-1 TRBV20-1 TGCAGTGCTAGAGATCGGGGGGCGACCACTGAAGCTTTCTTT CSARDRGATTEAFF
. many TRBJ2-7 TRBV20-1 TGCAGTGCTAGAGACCCCCAAAAGTACGAGCAGTACTTC CSARDPQKYEQYF
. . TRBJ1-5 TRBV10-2 TGCGCCAGCAGTGAGGCACCAAGTCAGCCCCAGCATTTT CASSEAPSQPQHF
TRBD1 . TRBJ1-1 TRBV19 TGTGCCAGTAGTATCGGACAGGTGAACACTGAAGCTTTCTTT CASSIGQVNTEAFF
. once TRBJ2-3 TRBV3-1 TGTGCCAGCAGCCAAGATTTAACTAGCACAGATGCGCAGTATTTT CASSQDLTSTDAQYF
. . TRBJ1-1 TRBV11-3 TGTGCCAGCAGCCCGTCCCCAACTGAAGCTTTCTTT CASSPSPTEAFF
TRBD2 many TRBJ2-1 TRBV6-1 TGTGCCAGCACCTTTCACGGAACTAGCGGGACTAATGAGCAGTTCTTC CASTFHGTSGTNEQFF
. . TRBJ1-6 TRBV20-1 TGCAGTGCTAGTCAGGGTATCTATAATTCACCCCTCCACTTT CSASQGIYNSPLHF
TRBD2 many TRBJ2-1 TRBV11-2 TGTGCCAGCAGCTCTAGCGGGGGGGCCTACAATGAGCAGTTCTTC CASSSSGGAYNEQFF
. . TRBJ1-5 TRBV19 TGTGCCAGTAGTTCGGGGTACGATCAGCCCCAGCATTTT CASSSGYDQPQHF
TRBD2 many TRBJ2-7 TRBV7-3 TGTGCCAGCAGCTTAAAACAAGGTAGCGGGAACTCCTACGAGCAGTACTTC CASSLKQGSGNSYEQYF
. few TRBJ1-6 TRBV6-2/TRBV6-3 TGTGCCAGCAGTTACGGGGGGGATTCTTCACCCCTCCACTTT CASSYGGDSSPLHF
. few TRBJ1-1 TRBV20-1 TGCAGTGCTAGAGTGGGGATCATGAACACTGAAGCTTTCTTT CSARVGIMNTEAFF
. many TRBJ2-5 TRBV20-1 TGCAGTGCTAGGATGCTAGCTACGGAGACCCAGTACTTC CSARMLATETQYF
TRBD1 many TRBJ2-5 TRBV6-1 TGTGCCAGCAGTGAAGCGCAGGGGGACGGGGAGACCCAGTACTTC CASSEAQGDGETQYF